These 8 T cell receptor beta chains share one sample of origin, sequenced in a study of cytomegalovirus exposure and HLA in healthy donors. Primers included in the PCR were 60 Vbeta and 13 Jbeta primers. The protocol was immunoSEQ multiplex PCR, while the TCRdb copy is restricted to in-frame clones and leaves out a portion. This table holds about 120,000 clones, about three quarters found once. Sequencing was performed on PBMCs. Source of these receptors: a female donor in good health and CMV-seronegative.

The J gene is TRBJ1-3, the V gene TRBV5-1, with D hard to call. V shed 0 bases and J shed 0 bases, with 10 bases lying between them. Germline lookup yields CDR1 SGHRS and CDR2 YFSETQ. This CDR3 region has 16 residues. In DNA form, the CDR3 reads TGCGCCAGCAGCTTGGACGCAGTCCCCTCTGGAAACACCATATATTTT. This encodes CASSLDAVPSGNTIYF.

The DNA of the CDR3 is TGTGCCAGCAGTTACTCTTTCTCGGGGATGAACACTGAAGCTTTCTTT. This gives the protein CASSYSFSGMNTEAFF. The chain recombines TRBV6-5 with TRBJ1-1; D is unresolved. Germline values: CDR1 MNHEY, CDR2 SVGAGI. The CDR3 is 16 residues long. V lost 0 bases to trimming and J lost 0 bases, with 11 bases between them.

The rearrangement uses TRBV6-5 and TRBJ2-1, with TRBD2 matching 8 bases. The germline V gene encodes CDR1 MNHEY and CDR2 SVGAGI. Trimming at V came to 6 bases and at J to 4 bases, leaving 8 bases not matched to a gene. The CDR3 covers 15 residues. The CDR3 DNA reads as TGTGCCAGCAGCCACCGGGGGGGAGGGTACAATGAGCAGTTCTTC. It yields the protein CASSHRGGGYNEQFF.

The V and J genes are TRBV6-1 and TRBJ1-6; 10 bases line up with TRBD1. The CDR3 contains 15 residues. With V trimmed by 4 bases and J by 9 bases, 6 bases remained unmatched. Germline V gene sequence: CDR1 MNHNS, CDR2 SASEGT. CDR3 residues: CASSVYRDRGSPLHF. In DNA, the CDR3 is TGTGCCAGCAGTGTCTACCGGGACAGGGGTTCACCCCTCCACTTT.

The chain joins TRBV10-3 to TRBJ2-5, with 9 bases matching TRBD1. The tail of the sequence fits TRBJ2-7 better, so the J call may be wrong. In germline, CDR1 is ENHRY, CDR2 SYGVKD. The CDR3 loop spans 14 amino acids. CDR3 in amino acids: CAISPGGTGFEQYF. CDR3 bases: TGTGCCATCAGTCCAGGCGGGACAGGGTTCGAGCAGTACTTC.

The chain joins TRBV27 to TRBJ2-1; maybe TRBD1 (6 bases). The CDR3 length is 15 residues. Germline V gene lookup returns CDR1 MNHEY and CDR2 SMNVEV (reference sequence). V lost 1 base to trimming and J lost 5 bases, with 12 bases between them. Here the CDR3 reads CASSLFGGPNNEQFF. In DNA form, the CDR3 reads TGTGCCAGCAGTTTATTTGGGGGCCCCAACAATGAGCAGTTCTTC.

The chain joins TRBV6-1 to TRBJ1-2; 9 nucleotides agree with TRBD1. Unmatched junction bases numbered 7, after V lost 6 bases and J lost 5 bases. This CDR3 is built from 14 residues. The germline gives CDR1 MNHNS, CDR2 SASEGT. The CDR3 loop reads CASSPRTGAYGYTF. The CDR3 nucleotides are TGTGCCAGCAGCCCACGGACAGGGGCTTATGGCTACACCTTC.

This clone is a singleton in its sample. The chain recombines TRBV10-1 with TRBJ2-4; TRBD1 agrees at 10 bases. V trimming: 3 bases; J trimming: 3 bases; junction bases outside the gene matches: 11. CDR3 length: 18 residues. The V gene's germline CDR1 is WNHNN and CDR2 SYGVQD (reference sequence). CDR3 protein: CASSEATGGWMGKNIQYF. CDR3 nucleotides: TGCGCCAGCAGTGAAGCGACAGGGGGCTGGATGGGCAAAAACATTCAGTACTTC.